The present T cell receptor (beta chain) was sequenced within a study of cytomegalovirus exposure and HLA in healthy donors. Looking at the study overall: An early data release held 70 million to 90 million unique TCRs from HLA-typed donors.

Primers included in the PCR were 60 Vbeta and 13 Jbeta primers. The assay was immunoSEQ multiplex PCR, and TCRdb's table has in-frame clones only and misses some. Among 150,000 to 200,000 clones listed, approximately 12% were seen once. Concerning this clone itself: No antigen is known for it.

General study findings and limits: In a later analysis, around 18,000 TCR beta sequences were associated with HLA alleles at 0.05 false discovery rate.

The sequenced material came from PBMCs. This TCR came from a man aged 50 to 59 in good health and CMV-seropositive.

In DNA, the CDR3 is TGTGCCAGCAGCTTAGGCGGGAGCTCCTATAATTCACCCCTCCACTTT. This sequence encodes CASSLGGSSYNSPLHF. V usage is TRBV7-9 and J usage is TRBJ1-6, with D hard to call. The CDR3 runs 16 residues. Germline-derived CDR1 and CDR2 are SEHNR and FQNEAQ (reference sequence). Deletions cut 1 base from V and 0 bases from J, with 7 bases between.